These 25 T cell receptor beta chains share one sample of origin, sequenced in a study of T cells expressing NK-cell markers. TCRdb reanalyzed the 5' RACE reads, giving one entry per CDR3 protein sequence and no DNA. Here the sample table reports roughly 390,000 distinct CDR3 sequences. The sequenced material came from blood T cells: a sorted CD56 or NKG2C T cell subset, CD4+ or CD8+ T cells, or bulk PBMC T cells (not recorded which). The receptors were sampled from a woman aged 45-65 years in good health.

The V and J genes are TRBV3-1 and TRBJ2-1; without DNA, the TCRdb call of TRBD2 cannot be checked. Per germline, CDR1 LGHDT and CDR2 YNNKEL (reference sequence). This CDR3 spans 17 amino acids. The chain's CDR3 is CASSQGLAQSSYNEQFF.

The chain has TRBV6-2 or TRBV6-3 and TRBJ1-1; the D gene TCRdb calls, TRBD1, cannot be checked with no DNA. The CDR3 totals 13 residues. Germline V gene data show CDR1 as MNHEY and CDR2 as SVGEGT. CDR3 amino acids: CASSVGRITEAFF.

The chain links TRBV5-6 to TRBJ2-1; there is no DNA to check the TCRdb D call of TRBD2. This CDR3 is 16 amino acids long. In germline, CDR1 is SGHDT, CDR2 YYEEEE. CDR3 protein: CASSLETATRGDEQFF.

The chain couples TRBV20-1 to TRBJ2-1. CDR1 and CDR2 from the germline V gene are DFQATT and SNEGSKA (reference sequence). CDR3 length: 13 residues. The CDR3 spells CSASNLDGNEQFF.

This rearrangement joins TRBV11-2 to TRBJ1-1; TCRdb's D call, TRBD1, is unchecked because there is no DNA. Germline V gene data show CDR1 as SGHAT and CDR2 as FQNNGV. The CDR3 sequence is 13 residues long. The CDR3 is CASSSRTDGEAFF.

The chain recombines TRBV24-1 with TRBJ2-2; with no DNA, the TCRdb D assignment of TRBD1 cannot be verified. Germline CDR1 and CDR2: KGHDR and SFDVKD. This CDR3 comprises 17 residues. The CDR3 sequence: CATSDSTGTVNTGELFF.

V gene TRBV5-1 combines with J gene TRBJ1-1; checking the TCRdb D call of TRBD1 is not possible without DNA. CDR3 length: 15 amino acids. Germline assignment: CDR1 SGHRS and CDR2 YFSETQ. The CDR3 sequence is CASSLGILGDTEAFF.

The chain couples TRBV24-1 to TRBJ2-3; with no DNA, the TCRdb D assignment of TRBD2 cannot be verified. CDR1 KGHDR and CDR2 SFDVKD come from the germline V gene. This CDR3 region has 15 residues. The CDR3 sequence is CATSEGSGGPDTQYF.

The CDR3 sequence: CASRRAGVRDTQYF. The V call is TRBV5-1, the J call TRBJ2-3; TCRdb designates TRBD2, a call that cannot be tested without DNA. The V gene's germline CDR1 is SGHRS and CDR2 YFSETQ. The CDR3 is 14 amino acids.

This CDR3 is CASSPGLPVREQFF. This chain joins TRBV14 and TRBJ2-1; TCRdb proposes TRBD2, but this gene call is untestable without DNA. The CDR3 contains 14 residues. CDR1 and CDR2 (germline): SGHDN, FVKESK. The full variable domain, in which reference TRBV14 and TRBJ2-1 provide the parts outside the CDR3, is EAGVTQFPSHSVIEKGQTVTLRCDPISGHDNLYWYRRVMGKEIKFLLHFVKESKQDESGMPNNRFLAERTGGTYSTLKVQPAELEDSGVYFCASSPGLPVREQFFGPGTRLTVL.

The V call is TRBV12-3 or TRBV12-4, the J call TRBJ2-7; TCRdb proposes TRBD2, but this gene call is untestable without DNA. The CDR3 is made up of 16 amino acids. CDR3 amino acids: CASSLLAGVGGHEQYF.

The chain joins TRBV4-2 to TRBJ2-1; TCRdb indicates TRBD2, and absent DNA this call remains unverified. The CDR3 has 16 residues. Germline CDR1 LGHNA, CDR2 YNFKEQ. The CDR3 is CASFPPESGRVNEQFF.

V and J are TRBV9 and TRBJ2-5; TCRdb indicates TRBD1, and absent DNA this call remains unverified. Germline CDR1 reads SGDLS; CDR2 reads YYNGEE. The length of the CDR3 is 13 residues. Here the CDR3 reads CASSATGPETQYF.

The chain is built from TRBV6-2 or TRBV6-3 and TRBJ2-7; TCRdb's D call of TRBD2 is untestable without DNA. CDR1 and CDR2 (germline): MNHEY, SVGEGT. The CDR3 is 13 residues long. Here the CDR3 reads CASTGGTLREQYF.

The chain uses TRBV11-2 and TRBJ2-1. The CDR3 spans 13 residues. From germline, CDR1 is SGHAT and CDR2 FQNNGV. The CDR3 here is CASSLGTSNEQFF.

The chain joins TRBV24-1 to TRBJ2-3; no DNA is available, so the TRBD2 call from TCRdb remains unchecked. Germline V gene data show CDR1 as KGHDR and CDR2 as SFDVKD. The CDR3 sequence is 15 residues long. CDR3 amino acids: CATSARGISTDTQYF.

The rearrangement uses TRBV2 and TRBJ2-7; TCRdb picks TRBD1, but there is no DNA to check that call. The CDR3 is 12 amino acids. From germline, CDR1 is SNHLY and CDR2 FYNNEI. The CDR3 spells CASTPGGTEQYF.

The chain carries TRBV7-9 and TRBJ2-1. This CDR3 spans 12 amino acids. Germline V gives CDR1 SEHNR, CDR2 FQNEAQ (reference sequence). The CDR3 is CASSFVTNEQFF.

CDR3: CASSRRSSSYEQYF. The chain combines TRBV5-1 with TRBJ2-7. Germline CDR1 SGHRS, CDR2 YFSETQ. The CDR3 extends over 14 amino acids.

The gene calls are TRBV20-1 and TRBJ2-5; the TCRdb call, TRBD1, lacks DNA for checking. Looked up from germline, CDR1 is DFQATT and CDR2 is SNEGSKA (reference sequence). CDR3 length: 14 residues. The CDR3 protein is CSASKQGAWETQYF.

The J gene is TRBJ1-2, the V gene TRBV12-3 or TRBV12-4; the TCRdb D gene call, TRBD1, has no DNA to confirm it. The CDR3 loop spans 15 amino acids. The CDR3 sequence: CASRPGSDYNYGYTF.

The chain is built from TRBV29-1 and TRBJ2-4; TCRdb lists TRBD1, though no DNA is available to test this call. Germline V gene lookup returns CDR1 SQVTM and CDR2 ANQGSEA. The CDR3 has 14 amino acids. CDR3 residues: CSVGGQGKGNIQYF. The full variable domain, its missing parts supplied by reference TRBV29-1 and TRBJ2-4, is SAVISQKPSRDICQRGTSLTIQCQVDSQVTMMFWYRQQPGQSLTLIATANQGSEATYESGFVIDKFPISRPNLTFSTLTVSNMSPEDSSIYLCSVGGQGKGNIQYFGAGTRLSVL.

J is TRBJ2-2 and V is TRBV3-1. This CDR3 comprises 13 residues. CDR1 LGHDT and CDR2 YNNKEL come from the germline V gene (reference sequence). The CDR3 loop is CASRLANTGELFF.

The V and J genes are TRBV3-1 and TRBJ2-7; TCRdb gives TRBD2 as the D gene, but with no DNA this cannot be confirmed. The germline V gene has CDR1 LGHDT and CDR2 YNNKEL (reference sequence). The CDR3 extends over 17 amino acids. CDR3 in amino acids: CASSQERLAGVSHEQYF.

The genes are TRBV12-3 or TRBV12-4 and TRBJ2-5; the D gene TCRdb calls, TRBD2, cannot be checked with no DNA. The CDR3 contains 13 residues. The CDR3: CASSYGPQETQYF.